The next 20 T cell receptor beta chains were all read from a single sample in a study of shared clonotypes between healthy human individuals. The protocol was immunoSEQ multiplex PCR, while the TCRdb copy is restricted to in-frame clones and leaves out a portion. The sample lists a few million clones; almost 96% were seen once. The sample consisted of naive CD4+ T cells sorted from blood. Subset noted: CD45RA+ positively selected. The receptors stem from a man between 18 and 35 years old in good health.

CDR3 region: CASSLVGDSSYEQYF. The CDR3 nucleotides are TGTGCCAGCAGCTTGGTAGGGGACAGCTCCTACGAGCAGTACTTC. The chain joins TRBV5-5 to TRBJ2-7, with 7 bases aligning to TRBD1. This CDR3 has 15 residues. Germline V lookup: CDR1 SGHKS, CDR2 YYEKEE (reference sequence). With 0 bases clipped from V and 0 bases from J, the junction kept 3 bases outside the gene matches.

The V and J genes are TRBV28 and TRBJ1-5, with 7 bases lining up with TRBD1. Trimming cost V 6 bases and J 2 bases; bases outside gene matches: 4. Germline V lookup: CDR1 MDHEN, CDR2 SYDVKM. The CDR3 consists of 14 residues. CDR3 DNA sequence: TGTGCCAGCAGCCCCGACAGGGGCAATCAGCCCCAGCATTTT. This encodes CASSPDRGNQPQHF.

The CDR3, as DNA: TGTGCCAGCAGCGACTTGGGGGCCGACTACGAGCAGTACTTC. This sequence encodes CASSDLGADYEQYF. The chain combines TRBV7-8 with TRBJ2-7, with a possible D match to TRBD1 (6 bases). CDR3 length equals 14 residues. Germline V gene data show CDR1 as SGHVS and CDR2 as FQNEAQ. Trimming left V 5 bases short and J 3 bases short, with 14 bases between.

The rearrangement links TRBV6-6 to TRBJ2-5; D not certain. Looked up from germline, CDR1 is MNHNY and CDR2 is SVGAGI (reference sequence). CDR3 length: 14 residues. V was trimmed by 6 bases and J by 2 bases, leaving 13 bases between them. The DNA for the CDR3 is TGTGCCAGCAGCCTTGTTGGCCTTCAAGAGACCCAGTACTTC. Translating gives CASSLVGLQETQYF.

V and J are TRBV27 and TRBJ2-7; perhaps TRBD1 as D (5 bases). Germline lookup yields CDR1 MNHEY and CDR2 SMNVEV (reference sequence). This CDR3 comprises 15 residues. Trimming removed 3 bases at V and 4 bases at J, with 16 bases between. The CDR3: CASSLGLFSRYEQYF. The CDR3 region has the DNA TGTGCCAGCAGTTTGGGGCTCTTTAGTCGATACGAGCAGTACTTC.

J is TRBJ2-3 and V is TRBV7-9, with unresolved D. CDR1 SEHNR and CDR2 FQNEAQ come from the germline V gene (reference sequence). There are 17 residues in the CDR3. Trimming took 1 base from V and 1 from J, leaving 15 bases between them. The CDR3 DNA reads as TGTGCCAGCAGCTTAGGAGACGGCAGCCTACGCACAGATACGCAGTATTTT. Its protein is CASSLGDGSLRTDTQYF. Based on the CDR3 plus reference TRBV7-9 and TRBJ2-3, the full variable domain is DTGVSQNPRHKITKRGQNVTFRCDPISEHNRLYWYRQTLGQGPEFLTYFQNEAQLEKSRLLSDRFSAERPKGSFSTLEIQRTEQGDSAMYLCASSLGDGSLRTDTQYFGPGTRLTVL.

V gene TRBV10-3 combines with J gene TRBJ2-5, with D possibly matching TRBD2 (7 bases). Germline CDR1 and CDR2: ENHRY and SYGVKD. The ends were cut back, 3 bases at V and 1 base at J, with 15 bases in the middle. The CDR3 extends over 16 amino acids. The CDR3 nucleotides read TGTGCCATCAGTGACTTCGGCGCGGGGGCCCAAGAGACCCAGTACTTC. This codes for CAISDFGAGAQETQYF.

The rearrangement joins TRBV28 to TRBJ1-1; no firm D call. This CDR3 is 16 amino acids long. Trimming took off 3 bases at V and 1 base at J, with 15 bases between the two ends. CDR1 is MDHEN and CDR2 is SYDVKM in the germline V gene. CDR3 nucleotides: TGTGCCAGCAGTTTTACTCTCGGGGAATGGAACACTGAAGCTTTCTTT. Translating it yields CASSFTLGEWNTEAFF.

V gene TRBV5-1 combines with J gene TRBJ1-5, with a weak D call TRBD1 (5 bases). This CDR3 has 15 residues. Looked up from germline, CDR1 is SGHRS and CDR2 is YFSETQ. V was pared by 0 bases and J by 4 bases, with 11 bases between. The CDR3 coding sequence is TGCGCCAGCAGCTTGGACTCGGACAAAAATCAGCCCCAGCATTTT. Translated, it gives CASSLDSDKNQPQHF.

This clone occurred once. The V gene is TRBV4-1, the J gene TRBJ2-3, with D maybe TRBD2 (6 bases). Trimming cost V 2 bases and J 5 bases, with 8 bases left between them. Germline V gene sequence: CDR1 MGHRA, CDR2 YSYEKL. This CDR3 comprises 13 residues. The CDR3 region has the DNA TGCGCCAGCAGCCAACCGGGAGAAGATACGCAGTATTTT. Translated: CASSQPGEDTQYF.

As to this clone: Mismatch with germline at one junction end may stem from a read error. V gene TRBV6-5 combines with J gene TRBJ1-4; a weak D match, TRBD1 (5 bases). In germline, CDR1 is MNHEY, CDR2 SVGAGI. The CDR3 covers 15 residues. The CDR3 nucleotides read TGCGCCAGCAGATCGGGAGGAGGGGTCAATGAAAAACTGTTTTTT. It translates to CASRSGGGVNEKLFF.

The J gene is TRBJ2-2, the V gene TRBV5-5; 7 bases are a match to TRBD1. Germline loops: CDR1 SGHKS, CDR2 YYEKEE (reference sequence). The V gene end was trimmed by 5 bases and the J gene end by 4 bases; junction bases not matched to a gene: 2. The CDR3 runs 13 residues. The CDR3 region is CASSRDSTGELFF. CDR3 coding DNA: TGTGCCAGCAGTAGGGACAGCACCGGGGAGCTGTTTTTT.

The chain combines TRBV6-5 with TRBJ2-7; 10 bases match TRBD1. This CDR3 comprises 14 residues. V lost 6 bases to trimming and J lost 2 bases; unmatched junction nucleotides: 4. From germline, CDR1 is MNHEY and CDR2 SVGAGI. The CDR3 protein is CASRRTGGPYEQYF. The CDR3 nucleotides are TGTGCCAGCAGGCGGACAGGGGGACCCTACGAGCAGTACTTC.

The V gene is TRBV2, the J gene TRBJ1-1; D unclear. Germline V lookup: CDR1 SNHLY, CDR2 FYNNEI. The CDR3 has 15 residues. V dropped 5 bases and J dropped 1 base, with 14 bases sitting between them. DNA for the CDR3: TGTGCCAGCAGTTTAGAGAAGGGTTCGAACACTGAAGCTTTCTTT. Residues: CASSLEKGSNTEAFF.

CDR3 sequence (DNA): TGTGCCAGCAGCCCCTTTGGGAGTGTCGGGGAGCTGTTTTTT. It yields the protein CASSPFGSVGELFF. This sequence joins TRBV7-9 and TRBJ2-2; weak D call: TRBD2 (5 bases). The germline V gene encodes CDR1 SEHNR and CDR2 FQNEAQ (reference sequence). V was cut by 5 bases and J by 7 bases, with 14 bases left in between. This CDR3 contains 14 residues.

V and J are TRBV19 and TRBJ2-5, with TRBD1 matching over 8 bases. The ends lost 6 bases at V and 9 bases at J; junction bases unmatched: 6. The germline V gene has CDR1 LNHDA and CDR2 SQIVND (reference sequence). The CDR3 is 12 amino acids. The CDR3 protein is CASSFAQGAQYF. CDR3 nucleotide sequence: TGTGCCAGTAGCTTCGCACAGGGGGCCCAGTACTTC.

The genes are TRBV19 and TRBJ2-2; no definite D call. Germline assignment: CDR1 LNHDA and CDR2 SQIVND (reference sequence). The V and J ends lost 8 bases and 0 bases respectively, with 10 bases between them. The CDR3 is 14 residues long. In nucleotides, the CDR3 is TGTGCCAGTCGTAGGGCCGCGAACACCGGGGAGCTGTTTTTT. It encodes CASRRAANTGELFF.

Comments on this clone: The sample contains more than one DNA sequence encoding this CDR3. V is TRBV11-2 and J is TRBJ2-7; D unresolved. Germline V lookup: CDR1 SGHAT, CDR2 FQNNGV. This CDR3 is built from 12 residues. V gave up 3 bases and J gave up 3 bases, with 6 bases separating them. The CDR3 region has the DNA TGTGCCAGCAGCTTCGGTGGCTACGAGCAGTACTTC. Its protein is CASSFGGYEQYF.

A word on this clone: Other DNA sequences in the same sample also yield this CDR3. This sequence joins TRBV6-1 and TRBJ1-5, with 7 bases lining up with TRBD1. In germline, CDR1 is MNHNS, CDR2 SASEGT. V lost 3 bases, J lost 3 bases, and 5 bases stayed unmatched. The CDR3 is 15 residues long. CDR3 loop: CASSENRGSNQPQHF. CDR3 in DNA: TGTGCCAGCAGTGAGAACAGGGGCTCCAATCAGCCCCAGCATTTT.

The chain has TRBV30 and TRBJ1-1; D is ambiguous. V lost 0 bases and J 11 bases, leaving 13 bases between the germline ends. The CDR3 extends over 12 amino acids. Germline V CDR1 and CDR2: GTSNPN, SVGIG (reference sequence). This CDR3 is CAWSVPYHPAFF. CDR3 DNA: TGTGCCTGGAGTGTGCCCTACCATCCGGCTTTCTTT.